This T cell receptor (beta chain) came from a study of blood T cell repertoires in COVID-19. Study as a whole: Samples of COVID-19 (acute and convalescent) were obtained from the United States, Italy and Spain.

This table comes from immunoSEQ multiplex PCR, and its TCRdb copy is limited to in-frame clones, with some not included. The sample has around 300,000 clones; roughly 91% are singletons. Cohorts were assigned according to the clinical history that participants reported. The sample consisted of PBMCs or T cells enriched from blood (not recorded which). The receptor was derived from a woman between 25 and 40 years old who had recovered from COVID-19.

This CDR3 is CASSLSGSSYNEQFF. The CDR3 DNA reads TGTGCCAGCAGTCTTAGCGGGAGCTCCTACAATGAGCAGTTCTTC. The rearrangement links TRBV7-2 to TRBJ2-1, with 9 nucleotides matching TRBD2. J was trimmed by 0 bases and V by 6 bases; bases with no gene match: 3. This CDR3 spans 15 amino acids. Germline V gives CDR1 SGHTA, CDR2 FQGNSA.